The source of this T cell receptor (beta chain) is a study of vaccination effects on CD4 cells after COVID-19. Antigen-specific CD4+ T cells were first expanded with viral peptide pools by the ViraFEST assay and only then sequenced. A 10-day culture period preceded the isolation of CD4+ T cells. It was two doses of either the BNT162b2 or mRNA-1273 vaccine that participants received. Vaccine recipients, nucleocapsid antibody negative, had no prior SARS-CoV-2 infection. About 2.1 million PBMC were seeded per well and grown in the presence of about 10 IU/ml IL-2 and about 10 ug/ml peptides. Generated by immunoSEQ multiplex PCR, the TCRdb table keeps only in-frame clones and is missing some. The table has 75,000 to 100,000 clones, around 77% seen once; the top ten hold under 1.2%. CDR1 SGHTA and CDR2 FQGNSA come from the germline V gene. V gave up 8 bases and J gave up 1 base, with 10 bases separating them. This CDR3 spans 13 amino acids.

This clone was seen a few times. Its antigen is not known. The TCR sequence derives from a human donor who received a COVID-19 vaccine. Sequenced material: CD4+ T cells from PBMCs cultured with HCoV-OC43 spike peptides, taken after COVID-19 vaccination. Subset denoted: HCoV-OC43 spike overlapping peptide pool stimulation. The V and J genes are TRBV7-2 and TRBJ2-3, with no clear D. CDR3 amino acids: CASGVSRTDTQYF. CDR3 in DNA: TGTGCCAGCGGCGTATCACGCACAGATACGCAGTATTTT.